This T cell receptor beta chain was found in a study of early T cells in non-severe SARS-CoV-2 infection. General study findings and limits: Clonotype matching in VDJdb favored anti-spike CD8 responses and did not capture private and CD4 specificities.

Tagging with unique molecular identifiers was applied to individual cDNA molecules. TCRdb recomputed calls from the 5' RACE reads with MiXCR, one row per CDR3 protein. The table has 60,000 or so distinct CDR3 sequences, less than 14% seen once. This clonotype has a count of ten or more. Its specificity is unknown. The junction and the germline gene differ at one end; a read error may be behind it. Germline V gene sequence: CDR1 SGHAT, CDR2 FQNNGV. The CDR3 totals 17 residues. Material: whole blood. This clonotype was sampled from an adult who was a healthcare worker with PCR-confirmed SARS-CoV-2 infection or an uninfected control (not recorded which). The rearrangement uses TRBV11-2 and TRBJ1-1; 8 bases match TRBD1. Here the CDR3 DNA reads TGTGCCAGCAGCTTTTGGACCAGACAGGGGAGCATCACTGAAGCTTTTTTT. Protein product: CASSFWTRQGSITEAFF.